The 30 T cell receptor beta chains presented below share a single source sample, sequenced in a study of blood T cell repertoires in COVID-19. TCRdb's table, derived via immunoSEQ multiplex PCR, lists solely in-frame clones and lacks some. Of about 50,000 clones in the sample, roughly 89% are singletons; the top ten hold approximately 45%. Source material: peripheral blood. The source of these receptors is a woman in her fifties or sixties with COVID-19, enrolled during active disease.

This chain uses TRBV7-2 with TRBJ2-3; 15 nucleotides line up with TRBD2. The CDR3 is 17 amino acids. From germline, CDR1 is SGHTA and CDR2 FQGNSA. J was trimmed by 4 bases and V by 4 bases; bases with no gene match: 6. The CDR3 here is CASSSGLAGGLADTQYF. As DNA, the CDR3 is TGTGCCAGCAGCTCGGGACTAGCGGGGGGTTTGGCAGATACGCAGTATTTT.

This chain joins TRBV10-3 and TRBJ1-1, with unresolved D. CDR3 length: 13 residues. V lost 3 bases, J lost 1 base, and 6 bases lay in between. The germline V gene encodes CDR1 ENHRY and CDR2 SYGVKD. CDR3 in amino acids: CAISEGGNTEAFF. CDR3 nucleotides: TGTGCCATCAGTGAAGGCGGGAACACTGAAGCTTTCTTT.

The chain is built from TRBV6-2 or TRBV6-3 and TRBJ2-3; 8 nucleotides line up with TRBD1. Trimming cost V 4 bases and J 5 bases; bases outside gene matches: 8. The CDR3 loop spans 15 amino acids. Looked up from germline, CDR1 is MNHEY and CDR2 is SVGEGT. Here the CDR3 reads CASSFRDRQLDTQYF. The CDR3 DNA is TGTGCCAGCAGTTTCCGGGACAGGCAACTAGATACGCAGTATTTT.

The chain recombines TRBV5-5 with TRBJ2-2, with 11 bases identical to TRBD2. The CDR3 covers 18 residues. Germline CDR1 and CDR2: SGHKS and YYEKEE (reference sequence). With 0 bases clipped from V and 4 bases from J, the junction kept 8 bases outside the gene matches. CDR3 sequence (DNA): TGTGCCAGCAGCTTGGAGCCTGGGCTAGCGGGGGGCACCGGGGAGCTGTTTTTT. Translation: CASSLEPGLAGGTGELFF.

The CDR3 region is CASSTGANTGELFF. The CDR3 DNA is TGCGCCAGCAGTACGGGGGCGAACACCGGGGAGCTGTTTTTT. This chain joins TRBV10-1 and TRBJ2-2; tentatively, D is TRBD2 (6 bases). The CDR3 sequence is 14 residues long. The ends were cut back, 5 bases at V and 0 bases at J, with 7 bases in the middle. CDR1 is WNHNN, CDR2 SYGVQD, per germline (reference sequence).

This sequence joins TRBV6-1 and TRBJ2-3; 8 nucleotides match TRBD2. This CDR3 is built from 15 residues. Germline CDR1 reads MNHNS; CDR2 reads SASEGT. V lost 2 bases to trimming and J lost 2 bases; unmatched junction nucleotides: 3. The CDR3 nucleotides are TGTGCCAGCAGTGAAAGGCGGGGGGCCACAGATACGCAGTATTTT. This encodes CASSERRGATDTQYF.

This chain joins TRBV27 and TRBJ1-4; tentative D call: TRBD1 (6 bases). Trimming removed 3 bases from V and 3 bases from J, with 11 bases in between. Germline CDR1 MNHEY, CDR2 SMNVEV (reference sequence). This CDR3 is 15 amino acids long. This CDR3 reads CASSFGGAANEKLFF. CDR3 in DNA: TGTGCCAGCAGTTTTGGGGGGGCGGCTAATGAAAAACTGTTTTTT.

The V gene is TRBV24-1, the J gene TRBJ2-1; no firm D call. Trimming shortened V by 5 bases and J by 3 bases, and 16 bases separated the two germline ends. The CDR3 consists of 16 residues. Germline V gives CDR1 KGHDR, CDR2 SFDVKD. The CDR3: CATSAPLNGGYNEQFF. The CDR3 DNA follows: TGTGCCACCAGTGCTCCATTAAACGGCGGCTACAATGAGCAGTTCTTC.

The V call is TRBV24-1, the J call TRBJ2-1, with D perhaps matching TRBD1 (6 bases). Between the trimmed V and J ends, which lost 8 bases and 8 bases, there was a span of 15 bases. Per the germline V gene, CDR1 is KGHDR and CDR2 is SFDVKD. CDR3 length: 13 amino acids. The CDR3 protein is CATMGPPGDEQFF. The CDR3 DNA sequence: TGTGCCACCATGGGGCCCCCAGGGGATGAGCAGTTCTTC.

This clone was counted a single time. This rearrangement joins TRBV10-3 to TRBJ1-2; perhaps TRBD1 as D (6 bases). V lost 2 bases to trimming and J lost 9 bases, with 22 bases between them. This CDR3 is built from 16 residues. Germline V CDR1 and CDR2: ENHRY, SYGVKD. CDR3: CAISEGSHRGAFSYTF. Here the CDR3 DNA reads TGTGCCATCAGTGAGGGAAGCCATCGGGGGGCTTTTAGCTACACCTTC.

Concerning this clone: Compared with germline, one end of the junction differs, possibly owing to a read error. V is TRBV5-6 and J is TRBJ2-7; perhaps TRBD1 as D (6 bases). Germline CDR1 reads SGHDT; CDR2 reads YYEEEE. The length of the CDR3 is 11 residues. As DNA, the CDR3 is TGTGCCAGCAGATTGGACAGAGAGCAGTACTTC. Translating it yields CASRLDREQYF.

This clone was counted only a few times. The chain recombines TRBV7-7 with TRBJ2-5, with a weak D call TRBD2 (6 bases). Trimming left V 5 bases short and J 4 bases short, with 17 bases between. The CDR3 covers 15 residues. Germline lookup yields CDR1 SSHAT and CDR2 FNYEAQ (reference sequence). The CDR3 DNA sequence: TGTGCCAGCAGCCTACTCGGCGAGGGAGGAGAGACCCAGTACTTC. Encoded protein: CASSLLGEGGETQYF.

The chain joins TRBV15 to TRBJ1-3, with TRBD1 identical over 7 bases. CDR3 length equals 13 residues. Germline values: CDR1 LNHNV, CDR2 YYDKDF (reference sequence). After removal of 3 bases from V and 6 bases from J, the junction contained 2 bases not matched to a gene. The CDR3 DNA is TGTGCCACCAGCAGTACAGGGGAAAACACCATATATTTT. It translates to CATSSTGENTIYF.

The chain joins TRBV19 to TRBJ1-3; no definite D call. CDR1 and CDR2 from the germline V gene are LNHDA and SQIVND (reference sequence). Trimming removed 3 bases from V and 0 bases from J, with 6 bases in between. The CDR3 is made up of 14 amino acids. The CDR3 sequence is CASSIRVSGNTIYF. In nucleotides, the CDR3 is TGTGCCAGTAGTATCCGAGTCTCTGGAAACACCATATATTTT.

The V gene is TRBV6-2 or TRBV6-3, the J gene TRBJ2-1; D is possibly TRBD1 (6 bases). This CDR3 is 14 amino acids long. V lost 3 bases to trimming and J lost 9 bases, with 15 bases between them. Germline CDR1 and CDR2: MNHEY and SVGEGT. CDR3: CASSYPGQTAEQFF. Here the CDR3 DNA reads TGTGCCAGCAGTTATCCCGGACAGACAGCTGAGCAGTTCTTC.

The chain couples TRBV20-1 to TRBJ2-7; 8 nucleotides line up with TRBD2. Germline V lookup: CDR1 DFQATT, CDR2 SNEGSKA (reference sequence). V was pared by 3 bases and J by 0 bases, with 7 bases of the junction left unmatched. The CDR3 loop spans 15 amino acids. As DNA, the CDR3 is TGCAGTGCTAGTGACGTAGCGGGAAGCTCCTACGAGCAGTACTTC. Translation gives CSASDVAGSSYEQYF.

This chain connects TRBV6-5 to TRBJ2-2; a possible D gene is TRBD2 (5 bases). The germline V and J ends were trimmed by 10 bases and 0 bases, with 12 bases remaining between them. The CDR3 extends over 14 amino acids. From germline, CDR1 is MNHEY and CDR2 SVGAGI. The CDR3 region is CAIRPGTNTGELFF. The DNA for the CDR3 is TGTGCCATCCGGCCGGGAACGAACACCGGGGAGCTGTTTTTT.

This chain joins TRBV7-8 and TRBJ1-2, with 8 bases that match TRBD1. There are 15 residues in the CDR3. Germline lookup yields CDR1 SGHVS and CDR2 FQNEAQ. The trim removed 1 base at V and 8 bases at J, leaving 9 bases unmatched. CDR3 protein: CASSLGVRGQEGYTF. As DNA, the CDR3 is TGTGCCAGCAGCTTAGGTGTCAGGGGGCAAGAGGGCTACACCTTC.

This chain uses TRBV6-1 with TRBJ1-1; D possibly corresponds to TRBD1 (5 bases). This CDR3 comprises 15 residues. The germline V and J ends were trimmed by 3 bases and 1 base, with 12 bases remaining between them. CDR1 is MNHNS, CDR2 SASEGT, per germline. The CDR3 is CASSDGGTANTEAFF. The CDR3 DNA reads TGTGCCAGCAGTGATGGCGGGACTGCGAACACTGAAGCTTTCTTT.

The chain is built from TRBV5-6 and TRBJ1-2, with 8 bases fitting TRBD1. From germline, CDR1 is SGHDT and CDR2 YYEEEE. V shed 0 bases and J 7 bases; nucleotides not matched to a gene: 11. This CDR3 has 16 amino acids. CDR3 nucleotide sequence: TGTGCCAGCAGCTTGGACCCCGGGACAGGATGGGCTGGCTACACCTTC. Protein sequence: CASSLDPGTGWAGYTF.

The chain is built from TRBV28 and TRBJ1-2; maybe TRBD1 (5 bases). The V end lost 2 bases, the J end lost 7 bases, and 17 bases lay between the germline ends. Germline V CDR1 and CDR2: MDHEN, SYDVKM. There are 15 residues in the CDR3. The CDR3 DNA is TGTGCCAGCAGTTTAGCCCGATCAGGGCTGCCTGGCTACACCTTC. Protein: CASSLARSGLPGYTF.

This chain links TRBV4-1 with TRBJ1-4; D gene unclear. The length of the CDR3 is 17 residues. Germline loops: CDR1 MGHRA, CDR2 YSYEKL. V was pared by 0 bases and J by 1 base, with 12 bases between. CDR3 protein: CASSQEGSRRTNEKLFF. As DNA, the CDR3 is TGCGCCAGCAGCCAAGAAGGGAGCCGAAGAACTAATGAAAAACTGTTTTTT.

The chain joins TRBV30 to TRBJ2-3; 13 bases are a match to TRBD2. Germline V gives CDR1 GTSNPN, CDR2 SVGIG (reference sequence). The V segment lost 1 base and the J segment 6 bases; nucleotides outside the gene matches: 10. This CDR3 contains 17 residues. The DNA for the CDR3 is TGTGCCTGGAGTGCCCCGGGACTAGCGGGGCCAGGGGATACGCAGTATTTT. Amino acid sequence: CAWSAPGLAGPGDTQYF.

This clone was counted only a few times. The rearrangement uses TRBV7-9 and TRBJ2-7; TRBD1 matches at 8 bases. Germline CDR1 is SEHNR and CDR2 is FQNEAQ (reference sequence). This CDR3 has 15 amino acids. Unmatched junction bases numbered 12, after V lost 5 bases and J lost 6 bases. The CDR3 region is CASSPASTGGIEQYF. The CDR3 nucleotides read TGTGCCAGCAGCCCCGCGAGTACAGGGGGAATCGAGCAGTACTTC.

The chain couples TRBV19 to TRBJ1-2; D is possibly TRBD1 (6 bases). The CDR3 runs to 13 residues. Germline CDR1 and CDR2: LNHDA and SQIVND (reference sequence). V lost 5 bases and J lost 2, with 9 bases in between. The CDR3: CASSVGQNYGYTF. DNA of the CDR3: TGTGCCAGTAGTGTCGGACAGAACTATGGCTACACCTTC.

The rearrangement joins TRBV30 to TRBJ1-1, with D tentatively TRBD1 (5 bases). Germline values: CDR1 GTSNPN, CDR2 SVGIG (reference sequence). The CDR3 spans 13 residues. The V gene lost 2 bases and the J gene lost 2 bases, with 9 bases spanning the gap. CDR3 region: CAWSQGSNTEAFF. The CDR3 DNA reads as TGTGCCTGGAGTCAGGGATCAAACACTGAAGCTTTCTTT.

The chain joins TRBV5-1 to TRBJ2-5, with 9 bases lining up with TRBD2. Germline lookup yields CDR1 SGHRS and CDR2 YFSETQ. The trim removed 4 bases at V and 6 bases at J, leaving 10 bases unmatched. The length of the CDR3 is 15 residues. CDR3 in amino acids: CASSPGLAPVQTQYF. CDR3 in DNA: TGCGCCAGCAGCCCTGGACTAGCGCCCGTCCAGACCCAGTACTTC.

The chain couples TRBV4-3 to TRBJ2-6; D remains unclear. The CDR3 extends over 14 amino acids. V was shortened by 4 bases and J by 4 bases, with 8 bases between the two germline ends. Germline V gene data show CDR1 as LGHNA and CDR2 as YSLEER. The CDR3 sequence is CASSLAWGANVLTF. DNA of the CDR3: TGCGCCAGCAGCCTGGCATGGGGGGCCAACGTCCTGACTTTC.

The chain employs TRBV6-2 or TRBV6-3 and TRBJ2-1; TRBD2 matches 9 bases. This CDR3 is built from 19 residues. Germline CDR1 MNHEY, CDR2 SVGEGT. The junction had 13 bases not matched to a gene; V was cut back by 2 bases and J by 2 bases. CDR3 residues: CASSYPAGGGALTYNEQFF. The CDR3 DNA reads TGTGCCAGCAGTTACCCCGCCGGCGGGGGGGCCCTTACCTACAATGAGCAGTTCTTC.

V gene TRBV13 combines with J gene TRBJ2-5, with 10 bases that match TRBD2. The V segment lost 3 bases and the J segment 2 bases; nucleotides outside the gene matches: 3. This CDR3 is built from 15 residues. Looked up from germline, CDR1 is PRHDT and CDR2 is FYEKMQ (reference sequence). The CDR3: CASSFTSGVQETQYF. In nucleotides, the CDR3 is TGTGCCAGCAGCTTTACTAGCGGGGTACAAGAGACCCAGTACTTC. The whole variable domain, remainder taken from reference TRBV13 and TRBJ2-5, is AAGVIQSPRHLIKEKRETATLKCYPIPRHDTVYWYQQGPGQDPQFLISFYEKMQSDKGSIPDRFSAQQFSDYHSELNMSSLELGDSALYFCASSFTSGVQETQYFGPGTRLLVL.